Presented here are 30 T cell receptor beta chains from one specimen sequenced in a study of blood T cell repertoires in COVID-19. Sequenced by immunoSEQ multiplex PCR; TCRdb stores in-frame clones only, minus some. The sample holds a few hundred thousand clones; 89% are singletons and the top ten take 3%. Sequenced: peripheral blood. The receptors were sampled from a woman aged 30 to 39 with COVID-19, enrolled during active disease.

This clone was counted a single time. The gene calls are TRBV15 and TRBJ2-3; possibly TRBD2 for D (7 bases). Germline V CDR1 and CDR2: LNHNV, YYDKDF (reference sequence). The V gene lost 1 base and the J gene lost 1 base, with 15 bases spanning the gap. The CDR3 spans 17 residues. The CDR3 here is CATSRGMRGGGTDTQYF. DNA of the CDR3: TGTGCCACCAGCAGAGGGATGAGGGGGGGCGGCACAGATACGCAGTATTTT. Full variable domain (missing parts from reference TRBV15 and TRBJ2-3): DAMVIQNPRYQVTQFGKPVTLSCSQTLNHNVMYWYQQKSSQAPKLLFHYYDKDFNNEADTPDNFQSRRPNTSFCFLDIRSPGLGDTAMYLCATSRGMRGGGTDTQYFGPGTRLTVL.

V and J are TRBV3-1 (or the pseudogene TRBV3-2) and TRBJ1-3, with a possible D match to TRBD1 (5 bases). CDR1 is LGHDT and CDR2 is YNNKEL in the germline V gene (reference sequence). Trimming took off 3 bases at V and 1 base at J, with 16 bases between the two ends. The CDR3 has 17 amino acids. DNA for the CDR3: TGTGCCAGCAGCCAGGCAGGGCCATTAGTATCTGGAAACACCATATATTTT. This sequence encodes CASSQAGPLVSGNTIYF.

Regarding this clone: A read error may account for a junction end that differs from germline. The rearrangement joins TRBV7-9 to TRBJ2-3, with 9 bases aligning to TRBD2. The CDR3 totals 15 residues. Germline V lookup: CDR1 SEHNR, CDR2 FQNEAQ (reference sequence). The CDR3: CASSLELAGRDRQYF. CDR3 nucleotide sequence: TGTGCCAGCAGCTTAGAACTAGCGGGCAGAGATAGGCAGTATTTT. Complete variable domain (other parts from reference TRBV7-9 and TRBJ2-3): DTGVSQNPRHKITKRGQNVTFRCDPISEHNRLYWYRQTLGQGPEFLTYFQNEAQLEKSRLLSDRFSAERPKGSFSTLEIQRTEQGDSAMYLCASSLELAGRDRQYFGPGTRLTVL.

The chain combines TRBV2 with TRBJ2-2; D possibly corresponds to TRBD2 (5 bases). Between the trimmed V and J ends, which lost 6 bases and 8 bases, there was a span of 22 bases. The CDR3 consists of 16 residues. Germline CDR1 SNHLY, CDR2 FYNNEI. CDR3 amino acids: CASRKDYNTLRGELFF. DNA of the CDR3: TGTGCCAGCAGGAAAGACTACAATACCCTAAGGGGGGAGCTGTTTTTT.

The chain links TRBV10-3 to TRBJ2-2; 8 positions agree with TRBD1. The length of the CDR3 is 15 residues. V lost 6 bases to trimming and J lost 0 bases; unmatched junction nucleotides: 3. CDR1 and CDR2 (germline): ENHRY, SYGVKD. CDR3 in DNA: TGTGCCATCAGGAAGGGACAGGCGAACACCGGGGAGCTGTTTTTT. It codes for CAIRKGQANTGELFF.

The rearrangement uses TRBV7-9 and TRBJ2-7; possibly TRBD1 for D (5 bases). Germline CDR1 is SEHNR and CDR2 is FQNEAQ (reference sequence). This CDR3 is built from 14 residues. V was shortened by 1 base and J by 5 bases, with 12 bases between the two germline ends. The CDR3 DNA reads TGTGCCAGCAGCTTAGGGGCAGGGCACGACGAGCAGTACGTC. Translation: CASSLGAGHDEQYV.

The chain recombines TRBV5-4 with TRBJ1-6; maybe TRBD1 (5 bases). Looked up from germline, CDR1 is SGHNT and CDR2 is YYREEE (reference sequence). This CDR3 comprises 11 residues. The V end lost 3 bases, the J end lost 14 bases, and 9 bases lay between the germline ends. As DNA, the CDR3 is TGTGCCAGCAGCTCAGGGTTGGCCCTCCACTTT. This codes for CASSSGLALHF. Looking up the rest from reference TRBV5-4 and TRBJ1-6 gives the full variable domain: ETGVTQSPTHLIKTRGQQVTLRCSSQSGHNTVSWYQQALGQGPQFIFQYYREEENGRGNFPPRFSGLQFPNYSSELNVNALELDDSALYLCASSSGLALHFGNGTRLTVT.

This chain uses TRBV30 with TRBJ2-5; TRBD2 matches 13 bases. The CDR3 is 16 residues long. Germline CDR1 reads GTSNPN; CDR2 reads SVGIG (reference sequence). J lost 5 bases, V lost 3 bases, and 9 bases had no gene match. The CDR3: CAWSYHGTSGTETQYF. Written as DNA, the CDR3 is TGTGCCTGGAGCTATCACGGGACTAGCGGGACTGAGACCCAGTACTTC.

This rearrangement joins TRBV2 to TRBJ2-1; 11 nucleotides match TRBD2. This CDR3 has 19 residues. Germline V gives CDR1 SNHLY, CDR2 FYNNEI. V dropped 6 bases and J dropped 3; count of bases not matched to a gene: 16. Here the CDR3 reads CASRGTGLAGGPVYNEQFF. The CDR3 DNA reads TGTGCCAGCAGAGGTACGGGGCTAGCGGGAGGTCCCGTCTACAATGAGCAGTTCTTC. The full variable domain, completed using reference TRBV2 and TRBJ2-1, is EPEVTQTPSHQVTQMGQEVILRCVPISNHLYFYWYRQILGQKVEFLVSFYNNEISEKSEIFDDQFSVERPDGSNFTLKIRSTKLEDSAMYFCASRGTGLAGGPVYNEQFFGPGTRLTVL.

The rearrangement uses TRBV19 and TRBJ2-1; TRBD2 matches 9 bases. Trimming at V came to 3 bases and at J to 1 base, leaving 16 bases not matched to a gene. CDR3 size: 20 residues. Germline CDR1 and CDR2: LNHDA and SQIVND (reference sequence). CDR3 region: CASSIPPIVAGVFSYNEQFF. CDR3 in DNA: TGTGCCAGTAGTATCCCGCCGATAGTAGCGGGAGTATTTTCCTACAATGAGCAGTTCTTC.

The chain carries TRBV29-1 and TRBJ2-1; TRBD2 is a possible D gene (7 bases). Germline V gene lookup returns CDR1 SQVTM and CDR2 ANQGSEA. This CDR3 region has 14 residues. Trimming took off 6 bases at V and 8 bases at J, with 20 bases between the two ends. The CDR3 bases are TGCAGCGTGGGGGAGGGGGGTGGATTCGATGAGCAGTTCTTC. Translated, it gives CSVGEGGGFDEQFF.

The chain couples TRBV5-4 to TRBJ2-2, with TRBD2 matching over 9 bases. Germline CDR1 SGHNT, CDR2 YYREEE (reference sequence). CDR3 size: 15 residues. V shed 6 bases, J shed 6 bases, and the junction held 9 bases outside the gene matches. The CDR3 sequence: CASTILRGGAGELFF. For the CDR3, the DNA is TGTGCCAGCACCATCCTACGCGGGGGGGCCGGGGAGCTGTTTTTT.

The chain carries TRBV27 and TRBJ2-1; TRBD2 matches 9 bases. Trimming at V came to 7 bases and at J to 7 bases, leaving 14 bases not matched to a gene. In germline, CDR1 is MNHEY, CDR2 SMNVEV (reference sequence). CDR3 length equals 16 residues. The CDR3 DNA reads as TGTGCCAGCAAGAGACCTATAGCGGGAGAGGTGAATGAGCAGTTCTTC. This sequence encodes CASKRPIAGEVNEQFF.

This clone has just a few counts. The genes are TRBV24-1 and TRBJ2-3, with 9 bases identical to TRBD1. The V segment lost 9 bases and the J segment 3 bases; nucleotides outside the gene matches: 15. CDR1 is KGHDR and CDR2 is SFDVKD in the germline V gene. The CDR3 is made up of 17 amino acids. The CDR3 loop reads CATGPPQGAPGTDTQYF. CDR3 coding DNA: TGTGCCACCGGGCCGCCACAGGGGGCTCCGGGGACAGATACGCAGTATTTT.

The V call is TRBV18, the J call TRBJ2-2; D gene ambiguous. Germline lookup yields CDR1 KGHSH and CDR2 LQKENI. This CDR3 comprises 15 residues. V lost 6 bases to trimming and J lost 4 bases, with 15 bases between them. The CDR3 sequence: CASSAQDLGTGELFF. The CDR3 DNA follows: TGTGCCAGCTCGGCCCAGGATTTGGGCACCGGGGAGCTGTTTTTT.

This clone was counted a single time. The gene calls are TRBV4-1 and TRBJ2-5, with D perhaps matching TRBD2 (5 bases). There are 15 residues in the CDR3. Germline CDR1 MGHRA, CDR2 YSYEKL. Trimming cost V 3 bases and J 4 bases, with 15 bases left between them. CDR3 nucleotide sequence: TGCGCCAGCAGCCACATGGCGGGTCAGGTAGAGACCCAGTACTTC. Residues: CASSHMAGQVETQYF.

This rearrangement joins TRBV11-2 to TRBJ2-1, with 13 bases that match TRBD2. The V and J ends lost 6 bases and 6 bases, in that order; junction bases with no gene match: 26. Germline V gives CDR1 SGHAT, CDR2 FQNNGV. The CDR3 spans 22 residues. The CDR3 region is CASSNHRRTSGGPLIVGNEQFF. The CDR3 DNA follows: TGTGCCAGCAGTAATCACCGTCGGACTAGCGGGGGACCCCTTATAGTGGGCAATGAGCAGTTCTTC.

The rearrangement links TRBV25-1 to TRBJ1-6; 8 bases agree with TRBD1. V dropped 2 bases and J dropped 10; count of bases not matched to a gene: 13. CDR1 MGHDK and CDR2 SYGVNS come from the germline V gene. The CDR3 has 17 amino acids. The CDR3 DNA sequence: TGTGCCAGCAGTGAAAACTTACAGGCCTCAGGGGGCTCACCCCTCCACTTT. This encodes CASSENLQASGGSPLHF.

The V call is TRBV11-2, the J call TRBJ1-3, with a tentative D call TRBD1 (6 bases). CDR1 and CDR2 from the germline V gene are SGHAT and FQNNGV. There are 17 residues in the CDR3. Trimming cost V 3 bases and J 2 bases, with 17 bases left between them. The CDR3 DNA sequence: TGTGCCAGCAGCTTTCGAGAAACAGGGCCCGCTGGAAACACCATATATTTT. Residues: CASSFRETGPAGNTIYF.

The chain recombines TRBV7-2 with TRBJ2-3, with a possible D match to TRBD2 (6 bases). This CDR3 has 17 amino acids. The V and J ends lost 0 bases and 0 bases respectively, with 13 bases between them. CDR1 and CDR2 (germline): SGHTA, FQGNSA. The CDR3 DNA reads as TGTGCCAGCAGCTTAGCCCCCGCCGGGACTAGCACAGATACGCAGTATTTT. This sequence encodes CASSLAPAGTSTDTQYF.

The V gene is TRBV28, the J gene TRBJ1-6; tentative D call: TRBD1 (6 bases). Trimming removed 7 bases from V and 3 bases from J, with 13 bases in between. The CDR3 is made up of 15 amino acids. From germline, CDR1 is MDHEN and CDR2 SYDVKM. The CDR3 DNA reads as TGTGCCAGCAACAGGGTCGTACGCTATAATTCACCCCTCCACTTT. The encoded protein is CASNRVVRYNSPLHF.

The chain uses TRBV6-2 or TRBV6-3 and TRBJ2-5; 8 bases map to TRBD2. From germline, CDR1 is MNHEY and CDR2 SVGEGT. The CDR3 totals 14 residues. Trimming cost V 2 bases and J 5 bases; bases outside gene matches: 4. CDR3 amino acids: CASSYPRGGETQYF. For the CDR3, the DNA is TGTGCCAGCAGTTACCCCCGGGGGGGCGAGACCCAGTACTTC.

This chain's CDR3 is CATSRAGRGQETQYF. DNA of the CDR3: TGTGCCACCAGCAGAGCGGGGAGGGGCCAAGAGACCCAGTACTTC. The chain links TRBV15 to TRBJ2-5; TRBD2 agrees at 7 bases. Germline lookup yields CDR1 LNHNV and CDR2 YYDKDF (reference sequence). The length of the CDR3 is 15 residues. With 1 base clipped from V and 1 base from J, the junction kept 3 bases outside the gene matches.

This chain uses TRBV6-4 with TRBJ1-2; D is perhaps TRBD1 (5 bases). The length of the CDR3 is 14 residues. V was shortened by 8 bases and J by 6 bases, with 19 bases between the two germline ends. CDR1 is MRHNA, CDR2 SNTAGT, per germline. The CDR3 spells CASVQGTESDGYTF. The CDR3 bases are TGTGCCAGCGTCCAGGGAACAGAAAGCGATGGCTACACCTTC.

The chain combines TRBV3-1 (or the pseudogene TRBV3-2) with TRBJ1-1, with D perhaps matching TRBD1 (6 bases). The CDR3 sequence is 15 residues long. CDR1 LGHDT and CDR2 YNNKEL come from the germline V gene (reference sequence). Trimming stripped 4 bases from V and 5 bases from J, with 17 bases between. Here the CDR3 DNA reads TGTGCCAGCAGCCGGTCAGGGGCCTCGAGTACTGAAGCTTTCTTT. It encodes CASSRSGASSTEAFF.

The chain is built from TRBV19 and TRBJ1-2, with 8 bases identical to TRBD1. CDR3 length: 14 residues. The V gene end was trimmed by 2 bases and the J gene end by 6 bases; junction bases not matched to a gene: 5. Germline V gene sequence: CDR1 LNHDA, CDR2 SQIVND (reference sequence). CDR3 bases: TGTGCCAGTAGTATATCACCAGGGGGCAATGGCTACACCTTC. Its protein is CASSISPGGNGYTF.

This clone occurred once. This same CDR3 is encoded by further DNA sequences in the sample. This CDR3 is CASSLVAGGYNEQFF. Here the CDR3 DNA reads TGCGCCAGCAGCTTGGTAGCGGGAGGCTACAATGAGCAGTTCTTC. The rearrangement uses TRBV5-1 and TRBJ2-1; 10 bases are shared with TRBD2. The CDR3 is 15 residues long. V trimming: 0 bases; J trimming: 3 bases; junction bases outside the gene matches: 0. Germline CDR1 and CDR2: SGHRS and YFSETQ.

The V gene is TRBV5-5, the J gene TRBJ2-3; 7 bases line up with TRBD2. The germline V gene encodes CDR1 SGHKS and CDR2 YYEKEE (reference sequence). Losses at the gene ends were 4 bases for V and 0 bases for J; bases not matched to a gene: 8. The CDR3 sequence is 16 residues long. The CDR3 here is CASSLTTSHSTDTQYF. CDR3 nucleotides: TGTGCCAGCAGCCTCACGACTAGCCACAGCACAGATACGCAGTATTTT. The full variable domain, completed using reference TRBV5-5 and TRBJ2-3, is DAGVTQSPTHLIKTRGQQVTLRCSPISGHKSVSWYQQVLGQGPQFIFQYYEKEERGRGNFPDRFSARQFPNYSSELNVNALLLGDSALYLCASSLTTSHSTDTQYFGPGTRLTVL.

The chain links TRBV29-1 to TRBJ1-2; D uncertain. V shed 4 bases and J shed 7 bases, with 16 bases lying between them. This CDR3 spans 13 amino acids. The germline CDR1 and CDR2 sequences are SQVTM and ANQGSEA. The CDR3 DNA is TGCAGCGTTGGGGAGGTCTGGGGTGGTGGCTACACCTTC. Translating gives CSVGEVWGGGYTF.

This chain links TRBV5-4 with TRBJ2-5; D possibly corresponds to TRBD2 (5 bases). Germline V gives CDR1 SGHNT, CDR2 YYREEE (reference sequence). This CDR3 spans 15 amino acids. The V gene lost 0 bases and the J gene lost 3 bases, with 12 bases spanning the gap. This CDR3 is CASSLGGAAEETQYF. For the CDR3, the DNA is TGTGCCAGCAGCTTGGGAGGAGCGGCCGAAGAGACCCAGTACTTC.